The clone carrying this T cell receptor (beta chain) occurred a few times. This entry belongs to a study of response to subunit inactivated influenza vaccine. The CDR3 sequence is 13 residues long. Germline-derived CDR1 and CDR2 are ENHRY and SYGVKD. The V and J ends lost 5 bases and 2 bases respectively, with 9 bases between them. MiXCR, applied by TCRdb to the RT-PCR reads, yields one record per CDR3 protein. The sample lists 250,000 to 350,000 distinct CDR3 sequences; 20% to 25% were seen once. This receptor was taken from a man between 50 and 70 years old who received an inactivated influenza vaccine. The material was PBMCs from blood, obtained 21 months after vaccination. V usage is TRBV10-3 and J usage is TRBJ1-1; perhaps TRBD1 as D (5 bases). This chain's CDR3 is CAISSTDNTEAFF. The CDR3 DNA is TGTGCCATCAGTTCGACAGACAACACTGAAGCTTTCTTT.